Sequencing of this T cell receptor (beta chain) was carried out in a study of T cells in Graves' hyperthyroidism and ophthalmopathy. This clonotype was detected many times. V was cut by 0 bases and J by 6 bases, with 5 bases left in between. Germline V gene sequence: CDR1 SGHAT, CDR2 FQNNGV. The CDR3 has 13 residues. Researchers took RNA transcripts and amplified the TCR beta CDR3 regions from them. HTBI primers were used for first-round RT-PCR of the TCR CDR3. TCRdb analysed the multiplex PCR reads with MiXCR anew, one entry per CDR3 protein. The sample has 350,000 to 400,000 distinct CDR3 sequences, about 18% seen once.

This clonotype was sampled from a man younger than 35 with Graves' ophthalmopathy. This chain connects TRBV11-2 to TRBJ2-2, with D possibly TRBD1 on 5 matching bases. The specimen sequenced was blood. CDR3 loop: CASSLDRAGELFF. For the CDR3, the DNA is TGTGCCAGCAGCTTAGACAGGGCCGGGGAGCTGTTTTTT.